What follows are 7 T cell receptor beta chains derived from one specimen sequenced in a study of OX40 agonist ivuxolimab in advanced cancers. This table comes from immunoSEQ multiplex PCR, and its TCRdb copy is limited to in-frame clones, with some not included. The sample has more than 50,000 clones, roughly 84% seen once. Sequences were derived from CD4+ or CD8+ T cells sorted from blood, sampled in a trial of the OX40 agonist ivuxolimab. The origin of the receptors is an adult with an advanced solid tumor such as melanoma, head and neck, liver or kidney cancer.

V is TRBV4-1 and J is TRBJ2-3; 7 bases agree with TRBD2. This CDR3 is 18 amino acids long. Trimming removed 4 bases from V and 0 bases from J; junction bases left unmatched: 13. Germline V CDR1 and CDR2: MGHRA, YSYEKL. The CDR3 DNA follows: TGCGCCAGCAGCCTTACCCCCCCGGCGGGAGCCAGCACAGATACGCAGTATTTT. Residues: CASSLTPPAGASTDTQYF.

The chain uses TRBV7-9 and TRBJ2-6; D is possibly TRBD1 or TRBD2 (5 bases each). V lost 5 bases, J lost 0 bases, and 14 bases lay in between. The CDR3 is 17 amino acids. Germline CDR1 and CDR2: SEHNR and FQNEAQ (reference sequence). The CDR3 here is CASSPPGRASGANVLTF. For the CDR3, the DNA is TGTGCCAGCAGCCCGCCGGGACGGGCCTCTGGGGCCAACGTCCTGACTTTC.

CDR3 sequence reads: CASRLADYNEQFF. In DNA form, the CDR3 reads TGCGCCAGCAGACTAGCGGATTACAATGAGCAGTTCTTC. The V call is TRBV5-1, the J call TRBJ2-1; 8 bases map to TRBD2. J gave up 4 bases and V 5 bases, and 2 bases lay outside the gene matches. The CDR3 has 13 amino acids. From germline, CDR1 is SGHRS and CDR2 YFSETQ.

This clone was recorded once. This chain connects TRBV23-1 to TRBJ1-5; maybe TRBD1 (6 bases). TRBV23-1 is designated an ORF whose function remains uncertain. The CDR3 covers 16 residues. V lost 0 bases, J lost 2 bases, and 11 bases lay in between. This CDR3 reads CASSQSRGACNQPQHF. The CDR3 DNA reads TGCGCCAGCAGTCAATCGCGGGGGGCATGCAATCAGCCCCAGCATTTT.

CDR3 loop: CASSGGQGYDEAFF. The DNA of the CDR3 is TGTGCCAGCAGCGGGGGACAGGGCTATGATGAAGCTTTCTTT. V gene TRBV5-4 combines with J gene TRBJ1-1; TRBD1 matches at 9 bases. The CDR3 extends over 14 amino acids. The germline gives CDR1 SGHNT, CDR2 YYREEE (reference sequence). Trimming took 4 bases from V and 7 from J; bases not matched to a gene: 8. The whole variable domain, remainder taken from reference TRBV5-4 and TRBJ1-1, is ETGVTQSPTHLIKTRGQQVTLRCSSQSGHNTVSWYQQALGQGPQFIFQYYREEENGRGNFPPRFSGLQFPNYSSELNVNALELDDSALYLCASSGGQGYDEAFFGQGTRLTVV.

The V call is TRBV6-1, the J call TRBJ1-2; D is uncertain. Germline V gene lookup returns CDR1 MNHNS and CDR2 SASEGT. The CDR3 length is 11 residues. Trimming removed 5 bases at V and 8 bases at J, with 9 bases between. CDR3 DNA sequence: TGTGCCAGCAGTTCAGAGGGCGGCTACACCTTC. Translation gives CASSSEGGYTF.

The chain employs TRBV21-1 and TRBJ1-6; the table's D call TRBD1 went unverified against the DNA. TRBV21-1 is tagged as a pseudogene. CDR3 length: 17 amino acids. The CDR3 bases are TGTGCCAGCAGCAAAAGGGGGAGTGACAGGGTGATGACACCCCTCCACTTT. Translated: CASSKRGSDRVMTPLHF.